This passage covers 13 T cell receptor beta chains from one sample sequenced in a study of T cells in Graves' hyperthyroidism and ophthalmopathy. RNA transcripts yielded amplified TCR beta CDR3 regions. Initially, a first-round RT-PCR of the TCR CDR3 employed the HTBI primer set. TCRdb reprocessed the multiplex PCR reads with MiXCR, giving one entry per CDR3 protein. This repertoire shows roughly 61,000 distinct CDR3 sequences, approximately 57% found once; its top ten account for roughly 3.3%. The sequenced sample consisted of blood. These receptor sequences come from a woman in her fifties or sixties with Graves' ophthalmopathy.

The chain uses TRBV12-3 or TRBV12-4 and TRBJ2-7; 9 nucleotides line up with TRBD1. V shed 6 bases and J 3 bases; nucleotides not matched to a gene: 6. The CDR3 runs 14 residues. The CDR3: CASSRPGQGYEQYF. The CDR3 DNA sequence: TGTGCCAGCAGCCGCCCGGGACAGGGCTACGAGCAGTACTTC.

The chain links TRBV2 to TRBJ2-5, with a weak D call TRBD1 (6 bases). From germline, CDR1 is SNHLY and CDR2 FYNNEI. CDR3 length: 15 residues. V lost 6 bases and J 5 bases, leaving 19 bases between the germline ends. DNA for the CDR3: TGTGCCAGCAGCGTGACAGGCCGGGACACCGAGACCCAGTACTTC. Its protein is CASSVTGRDTETQYF. The entire variable domain, with the rest obtained from reference TRBV2 and TRBJ2-5, is as follows: EPEVTQTPSHQVTQMGQEVILRCVPISNHLYFYWYRQILGQKVEFLVSFYNNEISEKSEIFDDQFSVERPDGSNFTLKIRSTKLEDSAMYFCASSVTGRDTETQYFGPGTRLLVL.

This clonotype has a count of ten or more. This chain links TRBV20-1 with TRBJ1-1, with unresolved D. This CDR3 is built from 15 residues. The germline gives CDR1 DFQATT, CDR2 SNEGSKA (reference sequence). With 2 bases removed from V and 3 bases from J, the gap between germline ends came to 16 bases. CDR3 sequence (DNA): TGCAGTGCTAGACCTCAAACGGGGAGTTACACTGAAGCTTTCTTT. Protein: CSARPQTGSYTEAFF.

This clonotype occurred many times. This rearrangement joins TRBV4-3 to TRBJ1-2; D call uncertain. V dropped 0 bases and J dropped 5 bases, with 10 bases sitting between them. The V gene's germline CDR1 is LGHNA and CDR2 YSLEER. This CDR3 is 14 amino acids long. The CDR3 here is CASSQDRVGYGYTF. The CDR3 nucleotides read TGCGCCAGCAGCCAAGATAGGGTCGGGTATGGCTACACCTTC.

The chain has TRBV20-1 and TRBJ2-2; 10 nucleotides align to TRBD2. V lost 0 bases, J lost 4 bases, and 2 bases stayed unmatched. The CDR3 sequence is 15 residues long. Germline V gene lookup returns CDR1 DFQATT and CDR2 SNEGSKA (reference sequence). CDR3: CSAREVAGGTGELFF. DNA of the CDR3: TGCAGTGCTAGAGAGGTAGCGGGGGGCACCGGGGAGCTGTTTTTT.

With regard to this clonotype: One end of the junction is discordant with germline, which a read error may explain. V and J are TRBV20-1 and TRBJ2-1, with TRBD2 identical over 9 bases. CDR1 and CDR2 from the germline V gene are DFQATT and SNEGSKA (reference sequence). CDR3 length: 14 amino acids. CDR3 region: CGADRAGGFGVQFF. CDR3 nucleotides: TGCGGTGCGGACCGAGCGGGGGGTTTCGGTGTGCAGTTCTTC.

V is TRBV10-3 and J is TRBJ2-1, with TRBD2 matching over 9 bases. CDR1 and CDR2 (germline): ENHRY, SYGVKD. This CDR3 contains 14 residues. Trimming took 6 bases from V and 6 from J; bases not matched to a gene: 6. The CDR3 reads CAIRRSSGSNEQFF. In DNA form, the CDR3 reads TGTGCCATCAGGAGGAGTAGCGGGAGCAATGAGCAGTTCTTC.

J is TRBJ2-1 and V is TRBV7-9; 9 bases align to TRBD1. This CDR3 comprises 14 residues. Trimming cost V 5 bases and J 8 bases; bases outside gene matches: 7. Germline lookup yields CDR1 SEHNR and CDR2 FQNEAQ (reference sequence). The CDR3 sequence: CASSQTGGLYEQFF. Here the CDR3 DNA reads TGTGCCAGCAGCCAGACAGGGGGACTCTATGAGCAGTTCTTC.

This clonotype was seen many times. The chain has TRBV28 and TRBJ1-1; no firm D call. Germline V gene data show CDR1 as MDHEN and CDR2 as SYDVKM. With 6 bases removed from V and 10 bases from J, the gap between germline ends came to 18 bases. This CDR3 is 13 amino acids long. The CDR3 DNA reads TGTGCCAGCAGATTGGCTCTCGATTATCTAGCTTTCTTT. This sequence encodes CASRLALDYLAFF.

This clonotype was detected only a few times. This chain joins TRBV20-1 and TRBJ2-6, with D unclear. The germline V gene has CDR1 DFQATT and CDR2 SNEGSKA (reference sequence). The CDR3 is made up of 13 amino acids. Trimming removed 4 bases at V and 2 bases at J, with 6 bases between. The CDR3 here is CSAIGPGANVLTF. The CDR3 DNA is TGCAGTGCTATAGGACCTGGGGCCAACGTCCTGACTTTC.

In its sample, this clonotype was seen many times. The chain is built from TRBV4-2 and TRBJ2-7; D gene uncertain. Germline V gene data show CDR1 as LGHNA and CDR2 as YNFKEQ. The CDR3 is 15 residues long. V was cut by 4 bases and J by 1 base, with 14 bases left in between. The CDR3 sequence is CASSLTPGSSYEQYF. CDR3 in DNA: TGTGCCAGCAGCCTAACCCCGGGCTCTTCCTACGAGCAGTACTTC.

This clonotype was detected ten times or more. J is TRBJ2-2 and V is TRBV7-3; D call uncertain. Trimming took off 0 bases at V and 6 bases at J, with 5 bases between the two ends. The CDR3 spans 13 residues. In germline, CDR1 is SGHTA, CDR2 FQGTGA. The CDR3 nucleotides are TGTGCCAGCAGCTTAACAGGTTCCGGGGAGCTGTTTTTT. This sequence encodes CASSLTGSGELFF.

This clonotype was found many times. This chain uses TRBV4-1 with TRBJ2-5; 16 nucleotides match TRBD2. The germline V gene encodes CDR1 MGHRA and CDR2 YSYEKL. The CDR3 is 18 residues long. V shed 0 bases, J shed 3 bases, and the junction held 4 bases outside the gene matches. The CDR3 DNA sequence: TGCGCCAGCAGCCAAGACGGGACTAGCGGGGGGGCCGAAGAGACCCAGTACTTC. Amino acids: CASSQDGTSGGAEETQYF.